Shown below are 5 T cell receptor beta chains from a single sample sequenced in a study of blood T cell repertoires in COVID-19. Method: immunoSEQ multiplex PCR; TCRdb's copy keeps in-frame clones and lacks some. The repertoire consists of a few hundred thousand clones, with around nine tenths occurring once and the leading ten covering 10%. Sequenced: peripheral blood. The receptors shown here come from a woman in her sixties or seventies with COVID-19, enrolled during active disease.

The genes are TRBV9 and TRBJ1-5; D not certain. Germline loops: CDR1 SGDLS, CDR2 YYNGEE. V was shortened by 0 bases and J by 0 bases, with 7 bases between the two germline ends. The CDR3 covers 15 residues. CDR3: CASSVASDSNQPQHF. CDR3 DNA: TGTGCCAGCAGCGTAGCCAGTGATAGCAATCAGCCCCAGCATTTT. Filled out from reference TRBV9 and TRBJ1-5, the complete variable domain reads DSGVTQTPKHLITATGQRVTLRCSPRSGDLSVYWYQQSLDQGLQFLIQYYNGEERAKGNILERFSAQQFPDLHSELNLSSLELGDSALYFCASSVASDSNQPQHFGDGTRLSIL.

This clone occurred many times. This chain links TRBV28 with TRBJ1-1, with D perhaps matching TRBD1 (5 bases). In germline, CDR1 is MDHEN, CDR2 SYDVKM. The V and J ends lost 9 bases and 6 bases respectively, with 20 bases between them. The CDR3 length is 14 residues. CDR3 protein: CASEKGGGMAEAFF. The CDR3 nucleotides read TGTGCCAGTGAGAAGGGCGGGGGGATGGCTGAAGCTTTCTTT.

The gene calls are TRBV11-2 and TRBJ1-1; 7 nucleotides agree with TRBD1. In germline, CDR1 is SGHAT, CDR2 FQNNGV. J gave up 1 base and V 4 bases, and 6 bases lay outside the gene matches. The CDR3 sequence is 15 residues long. The chain's CDR3 is CASSSRGPGNTEAFF. The CDR3 coding sequence is TGTGCCAGCAGCTCGAGGGGGCCAGGGAACACTGAAGCTTTCTTT. Supplemented by reference TRBV11-2 and TRBJ1-1, the full variable domain reads EAGVAQSPRYKIIEKRQSVAFWCNPISGHATLYWYQQILGQGPKLLIQFQNNGVVDDSQLPKDRFSAERLKGVDSTLKIQPAKLEDSAVYLCASSSRGPGNTEAFFGQGTRLTVV.

This chain links TRBV30 with TRBJ1-2, with 7 bases fitting TRBD1. The CDR3 sequence is 14 residues long. Germline V CDR1 and CDR2: GTSNPN, SVGIG (reference sequence). V lost 2 bases to trimming and J lost 8 bases; unmatched junction nucleotides: 11. The CDR3 bases are TGTGCCTGGAGTTCACAGGGGAATGAGGAAGGCTACACCTTC. The encoded protein is CAWSSQGNEEGYTF.

This chain connects TRBV28 to TRBJ2-4; TRBD2 matches at 11 bases. The ends lost 5 bases at V and 7 bases at J; junction bases unmatched: 13. Looked up from germline, CDR1 is MDHEN and CDR2 is SYDVKM. The CDR3 is made up of 17 amino acids. The CDR3 is CASSENTGLAAFNIQYF. For the CDR3, the DNA is TGTGCCAGCAGTGAAAACACGGGACTAGCGGCCTTTAACATTCAGTACTTC.